These T cell receptor beta chains were read from a single sample in a study of T cell repertoires in cytomegalovirus infection. TCRdb re-derived calls from the reads in MiXCR, one entry per CDR3 protein. The table shows approximately 550,000 distinct CDR3 sequences, with more than 15% occurring only once. Specimen: CD8+ T cells from PBMCs. The origin of the receptors is a human donor in good health (CMV status not recorded). Some clones in this sample may be carry-over from other donors' samples. Both conserved end residues are part of each CDR3. D genes are given only for firm matches.

>TRBJ1-2|-|TRBV25-1
CASSGGHGALFYGYTF
>TRBJ2-1|-|TRBV27
CASLSGALQKPYNEQFF
>TRBJ1-4|-|TRBV27
CASSRGRVTTNEKLFF
>TRBJ2-1|-|TRBV6-5
CAGSYIGPRNEQFF
>TRBJ2-4|-|TRBV12-3/TRBV12-4
CASLGTSKNIQYF
>TRBJ2-7|-|TRBV4-2
CASSQATGGFYEQYF
>TRBJ1-6|-|TRBV12-3/TRBV12-4
CASSSRQANNSPLHF
>TRBJ2-6|-|TRBV14
CASSRERHRASGANVLTF
>TRBJ2-1|TRBD1|TRBV28
CASSLFSRGLGNEQFF
>TRBJ2-2|-|TRBV7-9
CASLSRDPEGGELFF